The 16 T cell receptor beta chains reported below all come from one sample, sequenced in a study of blood T cell repertoires in COVID-19. Repertoires were generated with immunoSEQ multiplex PCR, while TCRdb's copy carries only in-frame clones and drops some. The sample lists 300,000 to 350,000 clones, about 90% occurring once. The specimen was PBMCs or T cells enriched from blood (not recorded which). These receptors were obtained from a man aged 25 to 40 who had recovered from COVID-19.

The rearrangement uses TRBV19 and TRBJ1-1; D is possibly TRBD1 (6 bases). Between the trimmed V and J ends, which lost 3 bases and 5 bases, there was a span of 13 bases. The CDR3 is made up of 14 amino acids. CDR1 and CDR2 from the germline V gene are LNHDA and SQIVND (reference sequence). CDR3 region: CASSIRTGLTEAFF. CDR3 nucleotides: TGTGCCAGTAGTATTCGTACAGGGCTGACTGAAGCTTTCTTT.

The chain recombines TRBV9 with TRBJ2-7; D remains ambiguous. The CDR3 extends over 14 amino acids. The germline V gene has CDR1 SGDLS and CDR2 YYNGEE. V shed 0 bases and J shed 0 bases, with 7 bases lying between them. The CDR3 DNA is TGTGCCAGCAGCGTAGGTAGTGCCTCCTACGAGCAGTACTTC. Translation: CASSVGSASYEQYF. The full variable domain, in which reference TRBV9 and TRBJ2-7 provide the parts outside the CDR3, is DSGVTQTPKHLITATGQRVTLRCSPRSGDLSVYWYQQSLDQGLQFLIQYYNGEERAKGNILERFSAQQFPDLHSELNLSSLELGDSALYFCASSVGSASYEQYFGPGTRLTVT.

This chain uses TRBV18 with TRBJ2-7; possibly TRBD2 for D (5 bases). The CDR3 consists of 14 residues. Germline loops: CDR1 KGHSH, CDR2 LQKENI. Trimming removed 6 bases at V and 2 bases at J, with 14 bases between. The CDR3 region is CASSPGVKTYEQYF. CDR3 DNA sequence: TGTGCCAGCTCTCCCGGGGTAAAGACCTACGAGCAGTACTTC.

The V call is TRBV5-8, the J call TRBJ2-1; 11 bases match TRBD1. Germline loops: CDR1 SGHTS, CDR2 YDEGEE. The CDR3 runs 16 residues. The ends lost 4 bases at V and 8 bases at J; junction bases unmatched: 11. CDR3 coding DNA: TGTGCCAGCAGCCCCCTCGGACAGGGGGCTGTCGATGAGCAGTTCTTC. Protein product: CASSPLGQGAVDEQFF.

The V gene is TRBV18, the J gene TRBJ1-4; D is perhaps TRBD1 (5 bases). The CDR3 is 15 amino acids. CDR1 and CDR2 from the germline V gene are KGHSH and LQKENI. V was pared by 2 bases and J by 6 bases, with 13 bases between. CDR3 residues: CASSPAQGFDEKLFF. Here the CDR3 DNA reads TGTGCCAGCTCACCAGCCCAGGGTTTCGATGAAAAACTGTTTTTT.

CDR3 sequence: CASSPGPATNEKLFF. The CDR3, as DNA: TGTGCCAGCTCACCAGGGCCCGCAACTAATGAAAAACTGTTTTTT. This rearrangement joins TRBV18 to TRBJ1-4; D not resolved. Germline V CDR1 and CDR2: KGHSH, LQKENI. The V end was cut by 2 bases, the J end by 0 bases, with 7 bases between. CDR3 length equals 15 residues.

This clone turned up a few times. V is TRBV3-1 (or the pseudogene TRBV3-2) and J is TRBJ2-7; 7 positions match TRBD2. Germline V gives CDR1 LGHDT, CDR2 YNNKEL (reference sequence). The ends lost 0 bases at V and 6 bases at J; junction bases unmatched: 2. The CDR3 consists of 13 residues. In DNA, the CDR3 is TGTGCCAGCAGCCAAGATCAGCGGGGCGAGCAGTACTTC. As protein: CASSQDQRGEQYF.

This chain connects TRBV5-1 to TRBJ2-3; D is perhaps TRBD2 (6 bases). The CDR3 totals 15 residues. Looked up from germline, CDR1 is SGHRS and CDR2 is YFSETQ. The V end was cut by 4 bases, the J end by 3 bases, with 15 bases between. The chain's CDR3 is CASSPRVAETDTQYF. The CDR3 region has the DNA TGCGCCAGCAGCCCCCGAGTAGCGGAGACAGATACGCAGTATTTT.

CDR3 in DNA: TGTGCCAGCAGTTTGGGGGGACAGGGGGCTCGAGGCTACACCTTC. This codes for CASSLGGQGARGYTF. The rearrangement uses TRBV28 and TRBJ1-2; 12 bases are a match to TRBD1. V was pared by 3 bases and J by 8 bases, with 7 bases of the junction left unmatched. Germline assignment: CDR1 MDHEN and CDR2 SYDVKM. This CDR3 has 15 residues.

The chain has TRBV15 and TRBJ2-3; TRBD2 aligns across 7 bases. This CDR3 has 15 residues. CDR1 is LNHNV and CDR2 is YYDKDF in the germline V gene (reference sequence). J gave up 0 bases and V 4 bases, and 4 bases lay outside the gene matches. CDR3 region: CATSKRGLSTDTQYF. The CDR3 nucleotides read TGTGCCACCAGCAAGCGGGGCCTTAGCACAGATACGCAGTATTTT.

This clone was seen a single time. The chain recombines TRBV15 with TRBJ1-2; the D gene is possibly TRBD1 (5 bases). This CDR3 is 13 amino acids long. Germline CDR1 is LNHNV and CDR2 is YYDKDF (reference sequence). Trimming shortened V by 6 bases and J by 3 bases, and 11 bases separated the two germline ends. The CDR3 loop reads CATRGQGDYGYTF. The CDR3 bases are TGTGCCACCAGAGGGCAGGGTGACTATGGCTACACCTTC.

The J gene is TRBJ2-7, the V gene TRBV13; D gene uncertain. Trimming pared 5 bases from V and 6 bases from J, leaving 11 bases between. The CDR3 consists of 12 residues. CDR1 is PRHDT and CDR2 is FYEKMQ in the germline V gene (reference sequence). In DNA form, the CDR3 reads TGTGCCAGCAGCCACAGTTCCCGCGAGCAGTACTTC. It is translated as CASSHSSREQYF. The whole variable domain, remainder taken from reference TRBV13 and TRBJ2-7, is AAGVIQSPRHLIKEKRETATLKCYPIPRHDTVYWYQQGPGQDPQFLISFYEKMQSDKGSIPDRFSAQQFSDYHSELNMSSLELGDSALYFCASSHSSREQYFGPGTRLTVT.

The genes are TRBV20-1 and TRBJ2-5; possible D gene TRBD2, 7 bases. Germline lookup yields CDR1 DFQATT and CDR2 SNEGSKA (reference sequence). The V gene lost 3 bases and the J gene lost 2 bases, with 10 bases spanning the gap. The CDR3 is made up of 13 amino acids. The CDR3 region is CSASKGGQETQYF. The CDR3 DNA sequence: TGCAGTGCTAGTAAGGGGGGGCAAGAGACCCAGTACTTC.

This rearrangement joins TRBV19 to TRBJ2-5; perhaps TRBD2 as D (5 bases). Germline V gene lookup returns CDR1 LNHDA and CDR2 SQIVND (reference sequence). Trimming shortened V by 1 base and J by 4 bases, and 16 bases separated the two germline ends. The CDR3 contains 16 residues. CDR3: CASSIVFRGILETQYF. The CDR3 region has the DNA TGTGCCAGTAGTATAGTCTTCCGGGGAATCTTAGAGACCCAGTACTTC.

CDR3 protein: CAGRGTGDGYTF. The CDR3 DNA is TGTGCCGGCCGAGGGACAGGGGATGGCTACACCTTC. The V gene is TRBV5-4, the J gene TRBJ1-2; TRBD1 aligns across 10 bases. After removal of 10 bases from V and 6 bases from J, the junction contained 6 bases not matched to a gene. CDR1 SGHNT and CDR2 YYREEE come from the germline V gene (reference sequence). CDR3 size: 12 residues.

This clone was recorded a few times. V is TRBV30 and J is TRBJ1-2, with 9 bases lining up with TRBD1. V lost 0 bases and J lost 8; bases outside the gene matches: 10. The CDR3 sequence is 15 residues long. The germline CDR1 and CDR2 sequences are GTSNPN and SVGIG (reference sequence). The CDR3 coding sequence is TGTGCCTGGAGTGTACCCTACAGGGGGCGCGGAGGCTACACCTTC. Its protein is CAWSVPYRGRGGYTF.